This T cell receptor beta chain was found in a study of shared clonotypes between healthy human individuals. Study-wide background: Three plates each covered CD4 naive and memory; CD8 naive two, CD8 memory one.

V lost 5 bases and J lost 6; bases outside the gene matches: 3. Germline V gene data show CDR1 as SQVTM and CDR2 as ANQGSEA. The CDR3 totals 12 residues. Assay: immunoSEQ multiplex PCR; the TCRdb copy retains only in-frame clones and omits some. The sample holds approximately 640,000 clones, about 90% seen once. Findings of the study overall: A small donor pool kept down the genetic and exposure-history diversity that was represented. In contrast to clonotypes shared by all four donors, non-shared clonotypes had lower generation probabilities.

About this clone: Its antigen is not known.

What was sequenced was memory CD8+ T cells from PBMCs. Subset indicated: CD45RO+ cells pooled with CCR7-negative TemRA cells. The rearrangement links TRBV29-1 to TRBJ1-2, with 10 bases lining up with TRBD1. This receptor was obtained from a man aged 18 to 30 in good health. Some clones in this sample may be carry-over from other donors' samples. CDR3 in DNA: TGCAGCGTTCCCGGGACAGGGGATGGCTACACCTTC. Protein sequence: CSVPGTGDGYTF.